This T cell receptor (beta chain) was obtained from a study of vaccination and CD4 T cells after COVID-19. About the research overall: PCR on nasal swabs identified SARS-CoV-2 in convalescent patients, of whom under ten were mild and one severe. General observations from the study: SARS-CoV-2-reactive clonotype medians increased from about 22 to 38, not significantly.

V lost 7 bases to trimming and J lost 4 bases, with 15 bases between them. This CDR3 comprises 14 residues. Treatment defined: approximately nine-day PBMC culture with coronavirus spike peptide pools or control peptides (ViraFEST assay). The ViraFEST method relied on peptide pools to expand antigen-specific T cells, followed by TCR sequencing. Cultured CD4+ T cells had their DNA profiled by the Oncomine TCR Beta short-read assay. A single record per CDR3 protein comes from TCRdb applying MiXCR to the PCR reads. The sample includes 8,500 to 13,000 distinct CDR3 sequences, over 20% of them seen just once. A remark on this clonotype: Its antigen is unidentified.

The sequence came from a human donor who had recovered from COVID-19. Sequencing used CD4+ T cells from blood, cultured in vitro, obtained after SARS-CoV-2 vaccination. The V gene is TRBV12-3 or TRBV12-4, the J gene TRBJ2-3; D unresolved. CDR3 bases: TGTGCCAGCACCCTGGCCCAGACCCCAGATACGCAGTATTTT. Amino acid sequence: CASTLAQTPDTQYF.